The 32 T cell receptor beta chains in this list originate from one sample, sequenced in a study of siplizumab effects on memory and regulatory T cells. Sequencing was performed with immunoSEQ multiplex PCR; in TCRdb, only in-frame clones are kept and a portion is missing. The sample carries some 7,000 clones, under 80% recorded once. Sequenced sample: effector memory CD8+ T cells sorted from blood. Specified subset: unstimulated CD8+ effector memory T cells. Every receptor here comes from a human donor in good health.

CDR3 protein: CASSYTSGSYNEQFF. The DNA of the CDR3 is TGCGCCAGCAGCTATACTAGCGGATCCTACAATGAGCAGTTCTTC. The rearrangement uses TRBV5-1 and TRBJ2-1, with 8 bases that match TRBD2. Germline V gene data show CDR1 as SGHRS and CDR2 as YFSETQ. The CDR3 covers 15 residues. Trimming took 3 bases from V and 1 from J; bases not matched to a gene: 3.

V and J are TRBV18 and TRBJ2-7; D is perhaps TRBD2 (5 bases). The CDR3 loop spans 13 amino acids. V dropped 5 bases and J dropped 7 bases, with 15 bases sitting between them. Germline loops: CDR1 KGHSH, CDR2 LQKENI. In nucleotides, the CDR3 is TGTGCCAGCTCATCACGGGAACACCCAGAGCAGTACTTC. It specifies CASSSREHPEQYF.

This chain links TRBV10-2 with TRBJ1-5; D may be TRBD1 (5 bases). The V end was cut by 3 bases, the J end by 1 base, with 10 bases between. The CDR3 length is 15 residues. Germline V gene lookup returns CDR1 WSHSY and CDR2 SAAADI. For the CDR3, the DNA is TGCGCCAGCAGTGAAAGGGGTGCGAGCAATCAGCCCCAGCATTTT. Its protein product is CASSERGASNQPQHF.

With regard to this clone: The same CDR3 arises from other DNA sequences in this sample as well. The rearrangement links TRBV27 to TRBJ2-3; TRBD2 matches 12 bases. Germline V gives CDR1 MNHEY, CDR2 SMNVEV (reference sequence). This CDR3 comprises 16 residues. Losses at the gene ends were 4 bases for V and 1 base for J; bases not matched to a gene: 3. The CDR3 is CASSSRLAGGTDTQYF. The CDR3, as DNA: TGTGCCAGCAGTTCTCGACTAGCGGGGGGCACAGATACGCAGTATTTT.

This clone was counted a few times. The rearrangement uses TRBV7-6 and TRBJ2-7; D is possibly TRBD1 or TRBD2 (5 bases each). The CDR3 is made up of 14 amino acids. V dropped 6 bases and J dropped 1 base, with 13 bases sitting between them. Germline CDR1 is SGHVS and CDR2 is FNYEAQ. CDR3 in amino acids: CASSHGTGSYEQYF. In nucleotides, the CDR3 is TGTGCCAGCAGTCACGGGACGGGATCCTACGAGCAGTACTTC.

V is TRBV6-1 and J is TRBJ2-5, with D maybe TRBD1 (5 bases). The CDR3 has 13 amino acids. Trimming removed 3 bases at V and 5 bases at J, with 10 bases between. Germline V gene lookup returns CDR1 MNHNS and CDR2 SASEGT. CDR3 amino acids: CASSDRVWETQYF. The CDR3 DNA reads as TGTGCCAGCAGTGACAGGGTATGGGAGACCCAGTACTTC.

The V gene is TRBV5-1, the J gene TRBJ2-7; tentatively, D is TRBD2 (5 bases). The germline V gene has CDR1 SGHRS and CDR2 YFSETQ. V was trimmed by 5 bases and J by 1 base, leaving 13 bases between them. CDR3 size: 14 residues. CDR3 region: CASSSQERSYEQYF. The CDR3 DNA reads TGCGCCAGCAGTAGTCAGGAGCGGTCCTACGAGCAGTACTTC.

The V and J genes are TRBV19 and TRBJ2-1, with 10 bases fitting TRBD1. Germline CDR1 reads LNHDA; CDR2 reads SQIVND (reference sequence). After removal of 6 bases from V and 7 bases from J, the junction contained 9 bases not matched to a gene. The CDR3 is 15 amino acids. CDR3 DNA: TGTGCCAGTAGCATTACCGGGACAGGGGATAATGAGCAGTTCTTC. It is translated as CASSITGTGDNEQFF.

The rearrangement joins TRBV28 to TRBJ2-3; 8 bases agree with TRBD2. The CDR3 covers 14 residues. CDR1 and CDR2 (germline): MDHEN, SYDVKM. V shed 7 bases and J 2 bases; nucleotides not matched to a gene: 5. The CDR3 protein is CASNTGLATDTQYF. The CDR3 nucleotides are TGTGCCAGCAACACAGGACTAGCCACAGATACGCAGTATTTT.

The CDR3 here is CASSDNARESDTQYF. CDR3 DNA: TGTGCCAGCAGTGACAACGCGCGGGAGTCAGATACGCAGTATTTT. The chain uses TRBV6-4 and TRBJ2-3, with 7 bases fitting TRBD2. This CDR3 comprises 15 residues. Looked up from germline, CDR1 is MRHNA and CDR2 is SNTAGT. Unmatched junction bases numbered 6, after V lost 2 bases and J lost 4 bases.

The rearrangement joins TRBV18 to TRBJ1-6, with D maybe TRBD1 (6 bases). Trimming cost V 3 bases and J 10 bases, with 13 bases left between them. The germline CDR1 and CDR2 sequences are KGHSH and LQKENI. The CDR3 loop spans 14 amino acids. Written as DNA, the CDR3 is TGTGCCAGCTCACCCGCAGGGGTGGTCTCACCCCTCCACTTT. The encoded protein is CASSPAGVVSPLHF.

The J gene is TRBJ2-3, the V gene TRBV11-2; maybe TRBD1 (6 bases). Trimming pared 4 bases from V and 0 bases from J, leaving 20 bases between. The germline V gene has CDR1 SGHAT and CDR2 FQNNGV. CDR3 length: 18 residues. CDR3 DNA sequence: TGTGCCAGCAGCTGCCGACTCGAACAGGGTCCTAGCACAGATACGCAGTATTTT. Amino acid sequence: CASSCRLEQGPSTDTQYF.

The V call is TRBV7-9, the J call TRBJ1-5; 8 bases align to TRBD1. Germline CDR1 and CDR2: SEHNR and FQNEAQ (reference sequence). This CDR3 is 16 amino acids long. With V trimmed by 0 bases and J by 6 bases, 7 bases remained unmatched. CDR3 bases: TGTGCCAGCAGCTTAGCCTCAGGGGGCGAAGGTCAGCCCCAGCATTTT. This codes for CASSLASGGEGQPQHF. The full variable domain, completed using reference TRBV7-9 and TRBJ1-5, is DTGVSQNPRHKITKRGQNVTFRCDPISEHNRLYWYRQTLGQGPEFLTYFQNEAQLEKSRLLSDRFSAERPKGSFSTLEIQRTEQGDSAMYLCASSLASGGEGQPQHFGDGTRLSIL.

The chain employs TRBV2 and TRBJ2-1; 10 nucleotides agree with TRBD1. CDR1 is SNHLY and CDR2 is FYNNEI in the germline V gene. This CDR3 is built from 16 residues. The trim removed 8 bases at V and 2 bases at J, leaving 9 bases unmatched. CDR3 DNA sequence: TGTGCCAGCCCTCGGGACAGGGGAAGCCCCTACAATGAGCAGTTCTTC. Its translation is CASPRDRGSPYNEQFF.

As for this clone: The junction departs from the called germline gene at one end, perhaps through a read error. The identical CDR3 is also encoded by other nucleotide sequences in the sample. V and J are TRBV5-4 and TRBJ2-7; D is tentatively TRBD1 or TRBD2 (5 bases each). The CDR3 extends over 12 amino acids. CDR1 is SGHNT and CDR2 is YYREEE in the germline V gene (reference sequence). The CDR3 DNA reads TGCGCCAGCAGCTTTCGGGGACGTGAGCAGTACTTC. This translates into CASSFRGREQYF.

The J gene is TRBJ1-5, the V gene TRBV7-8; D possibly corresponds to TRBD1 (5 bases). The CDR3 spans 11 residues. Germline CDR1 and CDR2: SGHVS and FQNEAQ. V lost 8 bases to trimming and J lost 9 bases, with 11 bases between them. In DNA form, the CDR3 reads TGTGCCAGCGGACTCGGGGGGCCCCAGCATTTT. Translation: CASGLGGPQHF.

The genes are TRBV4-1 and TRBJ2-1, with unresolved D. The ends were cut back, 3 bases at V and 6 bases at J, with 12 bases in the middle. CDR1 and CDR2 (germline): MGHRA, YSYEKL. The CDR3 runs 14 residues. The CDR3 loop is CASSHWGVTNEQFF. The CDR3 DNA follows: TGCGCCAGCAGCCACTGGGGTGTCACCAATGAGCAGTTCTTC.

CDR3 nucleotides: TGTGCCAGCAGCGCAGAACTGGGACAGGTCACAGATACGCAGTATTTT. Translation: CASSAELGQVTDTQYF. V gene TRBV9 combines with J gene TRBJ2-3; 8 bases align to TRBD1. There are 16 residues in the CDR3. The germline CDR1 and CDR2 sequences are SGDLS and YYNGEE. V trimming: 3 bases; J trimming: 2 bases; junction bases outside the gene matches: 8.

The chain couples TRBV7-9 to TRBJ1-1; the D is unclear. Germline CDR1 SEHNR, CDR2 FQNEAQ (reference sequence). V dropped 5 bases and J dropped 4 bases, with 11 bases sitting between them. The CDR3 has 13 residues. As DNA, the CDR3 is TGTGCCAGCAGCCACGGGAAGGCCACTGAAGCTTTCTTT. Translating gives CASSHGKATEAFF. The whole variable domain, remainder taken from reference TRBV7-9 and TRBJ1-1, is DTGVSQNPRHKITKRGQNVTFRCDPISEHNRLYWYRQTLGQGPEFLTYFQNEAQLEKSRLLSDRFSAERPKGSFSTLEIQRTEQGDSAMYLCASSHGKATEAFFGQGTRLTVV.

The chain links TRBV9 to TRBJ2-7; 11 bases map to TRBD2. Germline-derived CDR1 and CDR2 are SGDLS and YYNGEE. Trimming cost V 3 bases and J 7 bases; bases outside gene matches: 9. This CDR3 has 15 residues. The CDR3 DNA sequence: TGTGCCAGCAGCGCCACTAGCGGGGGCAAGGGGGAGCAGTACTTC. Translation: CASSATSGGKGEQYF.

The rearrangement joins TRBV11-3 to TRBJ2-7; no clear D. CDR1 and CDR2 from the germline V gene are SGHNT and YENEEA. V was cut by 3 bases and J by 5 bases, with 8 bases left in between. The CDR3 has 12 residues. CDR3 in DNA: TGTGCCAGCAGCTTTAGAAGGGACGAGCAGTACTTC. Its translation: CASSFRRDEQYF.

V and J are TRBV4-1 and TRBJ1-5; 9 nucleotides match TRBD1. CDR1 is MGHRA and CDR2 is YSYEKL in the germline V gene. V lost 4 bases and J lost 3; bases outside the gene matches: 7. The CDR3 is 16 amino acids. CDR3 amino acids: CASSLGTGRFNQPQHF. The CDR3, as DNA: TGCGCCAGCAGCCTTGGGACAGGGCGGTTCAATCAGCCCCAGCATTTT.

This chain connects TRBV29-1 to TRBJ2-3; possibly TRBD1 or TRBD2 for D (5 bases each). The germline V gene has CDR1 SQVTM and CDR2 ANQGSEA. V lost 6 bases to trimming and J lost 8 bases, with 15 bases between them. This CDR3 has 12 residues. The CDR3 DNA sequence: TGCAGCGTCGATACCGGGACCCCTACGCAGTATTTT. Translating gives CSVDTGTPTQYF.

This clone was observed a handful of times. Only one base separates this from a far larger clonotype, so it likely reflects a read error. At the DNA level, this CDR3 is encoded by other sequences in the same sample as well. The chain employs TRBV4-1 and TRBJ1-4; no clear D. CDR1 and CDR2 from the germline V gene are MGHRA and YSYEKL. V dropped 0 bases and J dropped 11 bases, with 13 bases sitting between them. The CDR3 spans 14 residues. CDR3 region: CASSQDGVGVKLFF. CDR3 coding DNA: TGCGCCAGCAGCCAAGATGGGGTCGGGGTGAAACTGTTTTTT.

This clone is judged medium-sized. The J gene is TRBJ2-7, the V gene TRBV6-1; 10 bases agree with TRBD2. Losses at the gene ends were 1 base for V and 0 bases for J; bases not matched to a gene: 0. Per the germline V gene, CDR1 is MNHNS and CDR2 is SASEGT. This CDR3 is 15 amino acids long. DNA of the CDR3: TGTGCCAGCAGTGAAGGGACTAGCGGCTCCTACGAGCAGTACTTC. Amino acid sequence: CASSEGTSGSYEQYF.

This clone was observed a few times. The genes are TRBV2 and TRBJ2-1; no clear D. The ends were cut back, 7 bases at V and 3 bases at J, with 13 bases in the middle. This CDR3 has 14 residues. Germline CDR1 reads SNHLY; CDR2 reads FYNNEI. The CDR3 DNA reads as TGTGCCAGCACCCGGGCCCTGGGCTACAATGAGCAGTTCTTC. This gives the protein CASTRALGYNEQFF.

The chain is built from TRBV10-2 and TRBJ2-1; D is perhaps TRBD2 (5 bases). This CDR3 has 15 amino acids. Germline assignment: CDR1 WSHSY and CDR2 SAAADI. V dropped 2 bases and J dropped 6 bases, with 14 bases sitting between them. Here the CDR3 reads CASSEVGVLGNEQFF. The CDR3 coding sequence is TGCGCCAGCAGTGAGGTCGGGGTTCTTGGCAATGAGCAGTTCTTC.

The chain carries TRBV7-9 and TRBJ2-3; the match to TRBD2 covers 14 bases. V was clipped by 4 bases and J by 7 bases; unmatched bases: 4. Germline CDR1 reads SEHNR; CDR2 reads FQNEAQ (reference sequence). The CDR3 consists of 15 residues. The CDR3 nucleotides read TGTGCCAGCAGCTACCGGACTAGCGGGAGGCATACGCAGTATTTT. Amino acid sequence: CASSYRTSGRHTQYF.

The chain carries TRBV4-1 and TRBJ1-3; possibly TRBD1 for D (6 bases). The germline V gene has CDR1 MGHRA and CDR2 YSYEKL. The CDR3 length is 15 residues. The V end lost 4 bases, the J end lost 0 bases, and 10 bases lay between the germline ends. CDR3 sequence: CASSLGTNSGNTIYF. In DNA form, the CDR3 reads TGCGCCAGCAGCCTCGGGACAAACTCTGGAAACACCATATATTTT.

The gene calls are TRBV19 and TRBJ2-1, with D hard to call. Germline V gene sequence: CDR1 LNHDA, CDR2 SQIVND (reference sequence). The CDR3 contains 13 residues. V gave up 0 bases and J gave up 7 bases, with 7 bases separating them. The CDR3 DNA follows: TGTGCCAGTAGTATAGATAGTAGGAATGAGCAGTTCTTC. Protein product: CASSIDSRNEQFF.

The chain combines TRBV7-9 with TRBJ2-1; D remains unclear. From germline, CDR1 is SEHNR and CDR2 FQNEAQ (reference sequence). V lost 4 bases, J lost 8 bases, and 9 bases lay in between. The CDR3 is 12 amino acids. The CDR3 sequence: CASSSYLDEQFF. The DNA of the CDR3 is TGTGCCAGCAGCTCCTACTTAGATGAGCAGTTCTTC.

The chain recombines TRBV27 with TRBJ2-1; D is undetermined. Looked up from germline, CDR1 is MNHEY and CDR2 is SMNVEV (reference sequence). This CDR3 contains 13 residues. The V end lost 4 bases, the J end lost 4 bases, and 8 bases lay between the germline ends. Here the CDR3 DNA reads TGTGCCAGCAGTTCTACAGCGTACAATGAGCAGTTCTTC. Amino acids: CASSSTAYNEQFF.